The clone carrying this T cell receptor (beta chain) has a count of ten or more. This specimen comes from a study of blood T cells in healthy people across ages. Germline CDR1 SQVTM, CDR2 ANQGSEA. This CDR3 is 12 amino acids long. V lost 3 bases and J lost 5, with 10 bases in between. For the second PCR, which ran for roughly 7 to 11 cycles, a sample-barcoded 5' primer and a J-beta primer mix were used. TCRdb re-called the 5' RACE reads with MiXCR, one entry per CDR3 protein. The data show some 1.6 million distinct CDR3 sequences, around 35% seen once. The rearrangement links TRBV29-1 to TRBJ2-5; no reliable D call. The source of this sequence is a young woman in good health. The sample taken for sequencing was blood. CDR3 in amino acids: CSVESIVETQYF. Written as DNA, the CDR3 is TGCAGCGTTGAGTCGATTGTGGAGACCCAGTACTTC.